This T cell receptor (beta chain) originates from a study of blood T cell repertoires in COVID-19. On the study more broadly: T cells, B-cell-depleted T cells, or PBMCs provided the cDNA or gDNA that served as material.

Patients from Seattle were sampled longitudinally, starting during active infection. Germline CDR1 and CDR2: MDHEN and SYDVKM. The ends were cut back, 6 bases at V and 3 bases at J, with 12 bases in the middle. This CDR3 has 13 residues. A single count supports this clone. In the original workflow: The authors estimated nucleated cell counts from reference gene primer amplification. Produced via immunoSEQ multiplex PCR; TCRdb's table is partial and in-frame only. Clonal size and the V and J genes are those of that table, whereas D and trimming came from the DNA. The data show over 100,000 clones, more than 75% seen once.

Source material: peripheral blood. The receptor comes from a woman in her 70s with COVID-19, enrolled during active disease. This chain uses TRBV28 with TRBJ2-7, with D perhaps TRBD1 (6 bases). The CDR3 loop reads CASSSGTLYEQYF. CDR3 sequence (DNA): TGTGCCAGCAGCTCCGGGACACTCTACGAGCAGTACTTC.